This T cell receptor (beta chain) was profiled in a study of shared clonotypes between healthy human individuals. Using immunoSEQ multiplex PCR, the repertoire was profiled, and TCRdb retains in-frame clones only, with some absent. This table holds about 1.1 million clones, around 77% found once. Naive CD4+ cells were CD45RA-selected; the remaining cells were memory. About this clone: Its antigen is undetermined.

Findings of the study overall: Roughly 5% was the fraction of naive CD4 clonotypes found shared across four donors.

The TCR comes from a man aged 18 to 30 in good health. Some clones in this sample may be carry-over from other donors' samples. Specimen: memory CD4+ T cells from PBMCs. Subset denoted: CD45RA-negative fraction.

The CDR3 region is CASSPQGLAGDEQYF. The CDR3 DNA sequence: TGTGCCAGCAGTCCTCAAGGACTAGCGGGAGACGAGCAGTACTTC. The chain employs TRBV2 and TRBJ2-7, with 13 bases that match TRBD2. This CDR3 is built from 15 residues. Unmatched junction bases numbered 6, after V lost 5 bases and J lost 5 bases. CDR1 is SNHLY and CDR2 is FYNNEI in the germline V gene.